The clone carrying this TCR beta chain has just one count. The assay was immunoSEQ multiplex PCR, and TCRdb's table has in-frame clones only and misses some. The sample has roughly 100,000 clones, roughly 84% seen once. This sample is part of a study of T cell responses to AZD1222 COVID-19 vaccine. CDR1 is GTSNPN, CDR2 SVGIG, per germline (reference sequence). V lost 4 bases to trimming and J lost 4 bases, with 4 bases between them. This CDR3 spans 10 amino acids. Sequenced material: peripheral blood, taken on day 0 of AZD1222 vaccination. The TCR originated in an adult in good health. This chain connects TRBV30 to TRBJ2-5; D gene unclear. Written as DNA, the CDR3 is TGTGCCTGGAAACGAGAGACCCAGTACTTC. Translating it yields CAWKRETQYF. Variable domain in full (rest from reference TRBV30 and TRBJ2-5): SQTIHQWPATLVQPVGSPLSLECTVEGTSNPNLYWYRQAAGRGLQLLFYSVGIGQISSEVPQNLSASRPQDRQFILSSKKLLLSDSGFYLCAWKRETQYFGPGTRLLVL.